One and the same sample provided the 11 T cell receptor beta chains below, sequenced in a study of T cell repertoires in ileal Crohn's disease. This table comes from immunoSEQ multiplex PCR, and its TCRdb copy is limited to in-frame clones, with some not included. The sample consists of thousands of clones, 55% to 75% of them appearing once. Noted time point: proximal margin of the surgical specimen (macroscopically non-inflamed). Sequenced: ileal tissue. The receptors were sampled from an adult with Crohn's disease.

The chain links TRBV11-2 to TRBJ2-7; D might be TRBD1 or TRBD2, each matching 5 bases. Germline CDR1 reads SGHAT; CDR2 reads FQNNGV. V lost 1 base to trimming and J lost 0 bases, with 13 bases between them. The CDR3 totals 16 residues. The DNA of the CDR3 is TGTGCCAGCAGCTTAGTTGGGACGGTAAGCTCCTACGAGCAGTACTTC. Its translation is CASSLVGTVSSYEQYF.

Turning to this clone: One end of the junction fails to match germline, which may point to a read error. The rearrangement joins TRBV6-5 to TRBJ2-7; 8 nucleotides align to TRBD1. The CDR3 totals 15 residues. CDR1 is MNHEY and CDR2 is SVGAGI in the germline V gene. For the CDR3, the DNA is TGTGCCAGCAGTTACTCGGGGGCAGGGGGCGGTCTCACTAACTTC. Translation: CASSYSGAGGGLTNF.

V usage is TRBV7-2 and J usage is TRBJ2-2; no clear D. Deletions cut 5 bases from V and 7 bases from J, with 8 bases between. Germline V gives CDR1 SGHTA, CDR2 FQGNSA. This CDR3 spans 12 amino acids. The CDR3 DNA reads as TGTGCCAGCAGCCTCAACCACGGGGAGCTGTTTTTT. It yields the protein CASSLNHGELFF.

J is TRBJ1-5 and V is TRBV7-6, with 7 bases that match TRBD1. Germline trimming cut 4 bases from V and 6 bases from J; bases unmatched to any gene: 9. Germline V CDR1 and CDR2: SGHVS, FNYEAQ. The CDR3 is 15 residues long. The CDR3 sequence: CASSSGTEGIQPQHF. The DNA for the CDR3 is TGTGCCAGCAGCTCCGGGACAGAAGGAATTCAGCCCCAGCATTTT. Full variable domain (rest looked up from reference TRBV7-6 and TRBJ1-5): GAGVSQSPRYKVTKRGQDVALRCDPISGHVSLYWYRQALGQGPEFLTYFNYEAQQDKSGLPNDRFSAERPEGSISTLTIQRTEQRDSAMYRCASSSGTEGIQPQHFGDGTRLSIL.

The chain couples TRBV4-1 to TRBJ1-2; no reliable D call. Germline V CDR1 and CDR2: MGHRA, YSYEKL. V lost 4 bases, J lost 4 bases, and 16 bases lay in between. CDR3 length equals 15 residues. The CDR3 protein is CASSLSPEVTYGYTF. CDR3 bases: TGCGCCAGCAGCCTAAGTCCTGAGGTGACCTATGGCTACACCTTC.

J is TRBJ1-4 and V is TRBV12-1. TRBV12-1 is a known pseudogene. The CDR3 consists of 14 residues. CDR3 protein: CASSPLGRNEKLFF. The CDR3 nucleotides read TGTGCCAGCAGCCCTTTGGGGAGGAATGAAAAACTGTTTTTT.

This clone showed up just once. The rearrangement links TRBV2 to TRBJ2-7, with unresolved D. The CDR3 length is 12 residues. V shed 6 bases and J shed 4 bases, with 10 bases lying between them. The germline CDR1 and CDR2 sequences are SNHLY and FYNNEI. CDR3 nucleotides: TGTGCCAGCAGGGTTGAATCGTACGAGCAGTACTTC. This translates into CASRVESYEQYF.

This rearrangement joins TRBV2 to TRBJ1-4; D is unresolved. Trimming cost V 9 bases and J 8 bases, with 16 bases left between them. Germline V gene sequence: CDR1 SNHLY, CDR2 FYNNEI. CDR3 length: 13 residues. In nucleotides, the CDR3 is TGTGCCAGTGAAAGGGCTCCCTTAGAAAAACTGTTTTTT. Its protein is CASERAPLEKLFF.

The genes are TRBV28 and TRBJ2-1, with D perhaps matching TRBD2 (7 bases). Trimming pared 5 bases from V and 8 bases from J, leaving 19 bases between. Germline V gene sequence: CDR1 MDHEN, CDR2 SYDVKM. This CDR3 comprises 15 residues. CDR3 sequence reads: CASSPETYGGHEQFF. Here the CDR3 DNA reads TGTGCCAGCAGTCCCGAAACCTACGGGGGGCATGAGCAGTTCTTC.

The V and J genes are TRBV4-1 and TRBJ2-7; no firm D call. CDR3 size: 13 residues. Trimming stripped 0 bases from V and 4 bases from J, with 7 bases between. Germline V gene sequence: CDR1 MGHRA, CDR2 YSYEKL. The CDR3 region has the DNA TGCGCCAGCAGCCAAGATAGGTCTTACGAGCAGTACTTC. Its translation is CASSQDRSYEQYF.

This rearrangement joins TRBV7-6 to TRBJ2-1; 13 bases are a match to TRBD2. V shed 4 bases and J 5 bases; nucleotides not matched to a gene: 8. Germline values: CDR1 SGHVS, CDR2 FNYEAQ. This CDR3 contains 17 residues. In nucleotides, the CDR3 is TGTGCCAGCAGCTCCGGACTAGCGGGGGTACTACACAATGAGCAGTTCTTC. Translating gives CASSSGLAGVLHNEQFF.